This entry lists 21 T cell receptor beta chains sequenced from one sample in a study of identical twins. TCRdb itself ran the 5' RACE reads through MiXCR, one entry per CDR3 protein. The sample shows more than 650,000 distinct CDR3 sequences, roughly 6% of them seen only once. The sample consisted of naive T cells sorted from blood. These receptors originate from a man aged 18 to 30 in good health.

This clonotype was picked up many times. The CDR3 DNA sequence: TGCGCCAGCAGCCAAGATTGGGACTCGATCAGGGGTCTTGGCTACACCTTC. This sequence encodes CASSQDWDSIRGLGYTF. V gene TRBV4-3 combines with J gene TRBJ1-2, with TRBD1 as a possible D gene (6 bases). The germline CDR1 and CDR2 sequences are LGHNA and YSLEER. Trimming left V 0 bases short and J 7 bases short, with 21 bases between. The CDR3 covers 17 residues.

This clonotype was observed a few times. The CDR3 spells CSARVMSRRGSTDTQYF. CDR3 sequence (DNA): TGCAGTGCTAGAGTCATGAGCCGGAGGGGCAGCACAGATACGCAGTATTTT. The V gene is TRBV20-1, the J gene TRBJ2-3; TRBD2 might be the D (6 bases). Germline-derived CDR1 and CDR2 are DFQATT and SNEGSKA (reference sequence). Trimming removed 1 base at V and 0 bases at J, with 17 bases between. The CDR3 loop spans 17 amino acids.

Ten or more counts support this clonotype. V usage is TRBV15 and J usage is TRBJ2-1; 7 nucleotides line up with TRBD2. Germline CDR1 reads LNHNV; CDR2 reads YYDKDF (reference sequence). The V segment lost 1 base and the J segment 3 bases; nucleotides outside the gene matches: 3. The CDR3 covers 15 residues. CDR3 in amino acids: CATSRASGGYNEQFF. The CDR3 DNA reads TGTGCCACCAGCAGAGCTAGCGGAGGCTACAATGAGCAGTTCTTC.

This clonotype was seen repeatedly, ten times or more. V is TRBV29-1 and J is TRBJ2-3; possible D gene TRBD1, 6 bases. Germline-derived CDR1 and CDR2 are SQVTM and ANQGSEA. The CDR3 is 13 residues long. V was pared by 7 bases and J by 1 base, with 12 bases between. CDR3 region: CSASGAGTDTQYF. In nucleotides, the CDR3 is TGCAGCGCCTCAGGGGCGGGCACAGATACGCAGTATTTT.

This clonotype was detected many times. The chain employs TRBV12-3 or TRBV12-4 and TRBJ1-1; 7 nucleotides align to TRBD1. CDR3 length: 16 residues. V lost 8 bases and J lost 1; bases outside the gene matches: 13. The CDR3 DNA follows: TGTGCCAGCCGGGGACTTAACAGGGGAGCGAACACTGAAGCTTTCTTT. It specifies CASRGLNRGANTEAFF.

This clonotype has only a few counts. The chain has TRBV7-9 and TRBJ2-5; tentative D call: TRBD1 (5 bases). Trimming left V 4 bases short and J 2 bases short, with 14 bases between. CDR1 is SEHNR, CDR2 FQNEAQ, per germline (reference sequence). This CDR3 has 15 amino acids. CDR3 coding DNA: TGTGCCAGCAGCTACGGTTCAGGGAATCAAGAGACCCAGTACTTC. Translation gives CASSYGSGNQETQYF. Looking up the rest from reference TRBV7-9 and TRBJ2-5 gives the full variable domain: DTGVSQNPRHKITKRGQNVTFRCDPISEHNRLYWYRQTLGQGPEFLTYFQNEAQLEKSRLLSDRFSAERPKGSFSTLEIQRTEQGDSAMYLCASSYGSGNQETQYFGPGTRLLVL.

This clonotype was seen at least ten times. V and J are TRBV9 and TRBJ2-2, with 9 positions matching TRBD1. V dropped 1 base and J dropped 4; count of bases not matched to a gene: 5. The CDR3 covers 16 residues. CDR1 and CDR2 from the germline V gene are SGDLS and YYNGEE. The CDR3 protein is CASSVTGTGFTGELFF. Here the CDR3 DNA reads TGTGCCAGCAGCGTAACCGGGACAGGGTTCACCGGGGAGCTGTTTTTT.

This clonotype has ten or more counts. This sequence joins TRBV29-1 and TRBJ1-2; the match to TRBD1 covers 7 bases. Unmatched junction bases numbered 8, after V lost 1 base and J lost 6 bases. This CDR3 comprises 14 residues. Germline assignment: CDR1 SQVTM and CDR2 ANQGSEA. The CDR3 spells CSVEAARGLDGYTF. The CDR3, as DNA: TGCAGCGTTGAAGCCGCGAGGGGGCTAGATGGCTACACCTTC.

The chain carries TRBV27 and TRBJ2-1, with 13 bases fitting TRBD2. Per germline, CDR1 MNHEY and CDR2 SMNVEV (reference sequence). The CDR3 is 17 amino acids. Trimming cost V 4 bases and J 6 bases; bases outside gene matches: 9. CDR3 amino acids: CASSYYVTSGRFNEQFF. The CDR3 nucleotides are TGTGCCAGCAGTTACTATGTGACTAGCGGGAGGTTCAATGAGCAGTTCTTC.

This clonotype has at least ten counts. The chain couples TRBV11-1 to TRBJ2-1, with D maybe TRBD2 (6 bases). Trimming pared 2 bases from V and 6 bases from J, leaving 29 bases between. The CDR3 length is 20 residues. Germline CDR1 and CDR2: SGHAT and FQDESV (reference sequence). CDR3 amino acids: CASSLFRRERRDPYSNEQFF. The DNA for the CDR3 is TGTGCCAGCAGCTTATTCCGCCGCGAGAGGCGGGACCCCTATTCCAATGAGCAGTTCTTC.

Of note for this clonotype: Without the conserved terminal phenylalanine or tryptophan, this CDR3 likely stems from a read error. The rearrangement links TRBV12-3 or TRBV12-4 to TRBJ2-3; the match to TRBD2 covers 14 bases. The junction had 8 bases not matched to a gene; V was cut back by 11 bases and J by 4 bases. The CDR3 loop spans 15 amino acids. The CDR3 nucleotides are TGTGCCGGAGCCCAGGGACTAGCGGGAGCAGATACGCAGTATTCC. Amino acids: CAGAQGLAGADTQYS.

This clonotype came up a few times. The chain combines TRBV24-1 with TRBJ2-2; 10 positions agree with TRBD1. Germline V gives CDR1 KGHDR, CDR2 SFDVKD. This CDR3 comprises 15 residues. V shed 2 bases, J shed 5 bases, and the junction held 1 base outside the gene matches. CDR3 sequence: CATSDWDRGTGELFF. Here the CDR3 DNA reads TGTGCCACCAGTGATTGGGACAGGGGTACCGGGGAGCTGTTTTTT.

Note on this clonotype: The CDR3 carries no conserved terminal phenylalanine or tryptophan, so it likely arises from a read error. V usage is TRBV24-1 and J usage is TRBJ2-1, with TRBD1 identical over 7 bases. CDR1 and CDR2 (germline): KGHDR, SFDVKD. The CDR3 has 15 amino acids. The junction had 5 bases not matched to a gene; V was cut back by 3 bases and J by 4 bases. The CDR3 sequence is CATSDPGGTYNEQFY. CDR3 nucleotides: TGTGCCACCAGTGATCCAGGGGGTACGTACAATGAGCAGTTCTAC.

This clonotype was found a few times. The chain is built from TRBV19 and TRBJ2-3; D remains unclear. With 4 bases removed from V and 0 bases from J, the gap between germline ends came to 8 bases. Per germline, CDR1 LNHDA and CDR2 SQIVND (reference sequence). This CDR3 contains 14 residues. In nucleotides, the CDR3 is TGTGCCAGTAGTAGGCTAGATAGCACAGATACGCAGTATTTT. It translates to CASSRLDSTDTQYF.

This clonotype was seen at least ten times. This chain uses TRBV11-2 with TRBJ2-1; TRBD2 matches at 12 bases. The junction had 3 bases not matched to a gene; V was cut back by 0 bases and J by 9 bases. The CDR3 is 15 residues long. Germline-derived CDR1 and CDR2 are SGHAT and FQNNGV. The CDR3 nucleotides are TGTGCCAGCAGCTTAGATCTAGCGGGAGGGTTTGAGCAGTTCTTC. Translation gives CASSLDLAGGFEQFF.

In this sample, this clonotype turned up a few times. The chain recombines TRBV11-3 with TRBJ2-5, with D perhaps matching TRBD2 (6 bases). Trimming removed 0 bases from V and 4 bases from J, with 12 bases in between. This CDR3 spans 15 amino acids. Germline lookup yields CDR1 SGHNT and CDR2 YENEEA. The chain's CDR3 is CASSLDSEGRETQYF. The CDR3 bases are TGTGCCAGCAGCTTAGATTCGGAGGGTAGAGAGACCCAGTACTTC. Full variable domain (remainder filled in from reference TRBV11-3 and TRBJ2-5): EAGVVQSPRYKIIEKKQPVAFWCNPISGHNTLYWYLQNLGQGPELLIRYENEEAVDDSQLPKDRFSAERLKGVDSTLKIQPAELGDSAVYLCASSLDSEGRETQYFGPGTRLLVL.

Ten or more counts support this clonotype. The gene calls are TRBV4-2 and TRBJ2-7; D unclear. Trimming took 0 bases from V and 2 from J, leaving 8 bases between them. Germline V lookup: CDR1 LGHNA, CDR2 YNFKEQ. The CDR3 covers 14 residues. Here the CDR3 reads CASSQDLGTYEQYV. The DNA for the CDR3 is TGTGCCAGCAGCCAAGATTTAGGAACCTACGAGCAGTACGTC.

The genes are TRBV28 and TRBJ2-5, with a possible D match to TRBD2 (7 bases). CDR3 length: 15 residues. The V gene lost 3 bases and the J gene lost 1 base, with 12 bases spanning the gap. Germline loops: CDR1 MDHEN, CDR2 SYDVKM. The CDR3 DNA reads as TGTGCCAGCAGTTTGGGGGGGCAGGTCCAAGAGACCCAGTACTTC. It codes for CASSLGGQVQETQYF.

The table lists this clonotype with a few counts. The chain couples TRBV4-1 to TRBJ1-2; tentatively, D is TRBD1 (6 bases). The CDR3 covers 16 residues. Trimming took off 5 bases at V and 6 bases at J, with 22 bases between the two ends. In germline, CDR1 is MGHRA, CDR2 YSYEKL. Here the CDR3 DNA reads TGCGCCAGCAGCTCCTTGGGGGCAGCGGGCAGGCATGGCTACACCTTC. Protein product: CASSSLGAAGRHGYTF.

Ten or more counts support this clonotype. V and J are TRBV29-1 and TRBJ2-7; D might be TRBD1 (5 bases). V gave up 7 bases and J gave up 6 bases, with 13 bases separating them. CDR3 length equals 11 residues. In germline, CDR1 is SQVTM, CDR2 ANQGSEA. CDR3 protein: CSADNTGEQYF. The CDR3 DNA reads TGCAGCGCCGACAATACAGGCGAGCAGTACTTC.

V and J are TRBV12-3 or TRBV12-4 and TRBJ2-3; perhaps TRBD2 as D (6 bases). This CDR3 is 15 amino acids long. The V end was cut by 7 bases, the J end by 2 bases, with 16 bases between. For the CDR3, the DNA is TGTGCCAGCAATTCGGCGGGACCTAACACAGATACGCAGTATTTT. It is translated as CASNSAGPNTDTQYF.